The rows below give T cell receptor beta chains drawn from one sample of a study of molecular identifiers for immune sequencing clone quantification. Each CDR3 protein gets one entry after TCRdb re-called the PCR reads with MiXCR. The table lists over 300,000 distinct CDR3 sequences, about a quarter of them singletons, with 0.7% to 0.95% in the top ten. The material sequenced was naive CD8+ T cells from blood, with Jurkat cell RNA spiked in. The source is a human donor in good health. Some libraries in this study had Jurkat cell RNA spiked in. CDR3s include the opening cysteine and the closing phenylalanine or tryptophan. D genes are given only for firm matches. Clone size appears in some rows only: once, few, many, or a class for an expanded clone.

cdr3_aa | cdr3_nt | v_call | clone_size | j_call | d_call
CSVTDREGSYGYTF | TGCAGCGTAACGGACAGGGAAGGTAGCTATGGCTACACCTTC | TRBV29-1 | . | TRBJ1-2 | TRBD1
CASRGGRAEAFF | TGTGCCAGTAGGGGGGGTCGTGCTGAAGCTTTCTTT | TRBV19 | . | TRBJ1-1 | .
CASSARGPPDTQYF | TGTGCCAGCAGTGCTAGGGGTCCCCCAGATACGCAGTATTTT | TRBV12-3/TRBV12-4 | . | TRBJ2-3 | .
CASSERDRAYEQYF | TGTGCCAGCAGCGAGAGGGACAGAGCCTACGAGCAGTACTTC | TRBV9 | many | TRBJ2-7 | TRBD1
CASSPPSGGVSLHF | TGTGCCAGCAGTCCCCCATCGGGGGGGGTATCCCTCCACTTT | TRBV28 | many | TRBJ1-6 | .
CASSSGTGMAGELCF | TGTGCCAGCAGTTCCGGGACAGGGATGGCCGGGGAGCTGTGTTTT | TRBV27 | . | TRBJ2-2 | TRBD1
CASSYNIGQTQNGYTF | TGTGCCAGCAGCTACAACATAGGACAGACGCAAAATGGCTACACCTTC | TRBV5-3 | . | TRBJ1-2 | .
CSVIFAANTEAFF | TGCAGCGTTATCTTCGCAGCGAACACTGAAGCTTTCTTT | TRBV29-1 | many | TRBJ1-1 | .
CSVADNYGYTF | TGCAGCGTTGCGGATAACTATGGCTACACCTTC | TRBV29-1 | . | TRBJ1-2 | .
CASSSPNTEAFF | TGTGCCAGCAGCTCGCCGAACACTGAAGCTTTCTTT | TRBV7-9 | many | TRBJ1-1 | .
CASSQLRRENKNIQYF | TGTGCCAGCAGCCAGCTTCGCAGAGAGAATAAAAACATTCAGTACTTC | TRBV7-3 | . | TRBJ2-4 | .
CASSLTGGDGFF | TGTGCCAGCAGTTTGACAGGGGGCGATGGGTTCTTC | TRBV28 | . | TRBJ2-1 | TRBD1
CASSVHGAITDYSNQPQHF | TGTGCCAGCAGCGTCCATGGCGCCATAACCGACTATAGCAATCAGCCCCAGCATTTT | TRBV21-1 | . | TRBJ1-5 | .
CASSLAATRGNEQFF | TGTGCCAGCAGCTTAGCCGCTACGAGAGGGAATGAGCAGTTCTTC | TRBV7-9 | many | TRBJ2-1 | .
CASSQEPAGGNEAFF | TGCGCCAGCAGCCAAGAGCCCGCTGGGGGCAATGAAGCTTTCTTT | TRBV4-1 | . | TRBJ1-1 | .
CAIRTGGVYEQCF | TGTGCCATCAGGACAGGGGGCGTCTACGAGCAGTGCTTC | TRBV6-2/TRBV6-3 | . | TRBJ2-7 | TRBD1
CASSPSANSYEQYF | TGTGCCAGCAGCCCTAGCGCGAACTCCTACGAGCAGTACTTC | TRBV7-9 | . | TRBJ2-7 | .
CVSSQRTVSYNEQFF | TGTGTCAGCAGCCAAAGGACCGTCTCCTACAATGAGCAGTTCTTC | TRBV7-9 | . | TRBJ2-1 | .
CASSATFGAAPDEQYF | TGTGCCAGCAGCGCGACGTTTGGGGCCGCACCCGACGAGCAGTACTTC | TRBV7-9 | many | TRBJ2-7 | .
CASSPTTANSPLHF | TGTGCCAGCAGCCCAACTACGGCGAATTCACCCCTCCACTTT | TRBV7-9 | many | TRBJ1-6 | .
CSARVLGTIYEQYF | TGCAGTGCTAGAGTCCTCGGGACCATCTACGAGCAGTACTTC | TRBV20-1 | . | TRBJ2-7 | .
CASTPDGGASYEQYF | TGTGCCAGCACCCCCGACGGGGGGGCCTCCTACGAGCAGTACTTC | TRBV6-2/TRBV6-3 | . | TRBJ2-7 | TRBD2
CASSPKQGATYEQYF | TGTGCCAGCAGCCCAAAACAGGGAGCCACCTACGAGCAGTACTTC | TRBV7-9 | . | TRBJ2-7 | .
CASSQVDRESYEQYF | TGCGCCAGCAGCCAAGTCGACAGGGAGTCATACGAGCAGTACTTC | TRBV4-1 | . | TRBJ2-7 | TRBD1
CATRDSSSYAQYF | TGTGCCACCCGGGATTCCAGCTCCTACGCGCAGTACTTC | TRBV24-1 | . | TRBJ2-7 | .
CASSVEGGQETQYF | TGTGCCAGCAGCGTAGAGGGGGGGCAAGAGACCCAGTACTTC | TRBV9 | few | TRBJ2-5 | .
CASSGGGAYQPQHF | TGTGCCAGTAGTGGGGGGGGCGCATATCAGCCCCAGCATTTT | TRBV19 | many | TRBJ1-5 | .
CAGTPTGVGGTDTQYF | TGTGCCGGTACCCCGACAGGGGTAGGGGGCACAGATACGCAGTATTTT | TRBV19 | . | TRBJ2-3 | TRBD1
CAWSDPPQAFF | TGTGCCTGGAGTGATCCCCCCCAAGCTTTCTTT | TRBV30 | . | TRBJ1-1 | .
CSARGRDWVSYEQYF | TGCAGTGCTAGGGGCCGGGACTGGGTTTCCTACGAGCAGTACTTC | TRBV20-1 | . | TRBJ2-7 | .
CASSGAGGTEAFF | TGTGCCAGTAGTGGAGCAGGGGGCACTGAAGCTTTCTTT | TRBV19 | . | TRBJ1-1 | TRBD1
CASSSPGLDEKLFF | TGTGCCAGCAGTTCCCCGGGCCTCGATGAAAAACTGTTTTTT | TRBV12-3/TRBV12-4 | . | TRBJ1-4 | .
CASGLPAGGLEQFF | TGTGCTAGTGGTTTGCCGGCAGGGGGACTGGAGCAGTTCTTC | TRBV12-5 | few | TRBJ2-1 | .
CASSPMGGVNTGELFF | TGTGCCAGCAGCCCCATGGGGGGCGTAAACACCGGGGAGCTGTTTTTT | TRBV7-3 | many | TRBJ2-2 | .
CASTETVAGTDTQHF | TGTGCCAGTACCGAGACAGTCGCAGGCACAGATACGCAGCATTTT | TRBV6-6 | . | TRBJ1-5 | .
CASSTTPGLAGAADTQYF | TGTGCCAGCAGTACAACCCCGGGACTAGCGGGAGCCGCAGATACGCAGTATTTT | TRBV2 | few | TRBJ2-3 | TRBD2
CASSESTGDTQYF | TGCGCCAGCAGTGAGTCGACAGGGGATACGCAGTATTTT | TRBV10-2 | few | TRBJ2-3 | TRBD1
CASSQGSFRGLDQPQHF | TGTGCCAGCAGCCAAGGTTCGTTTCGGGGACTGGATCAGCCCCAGCATTTT | TRBV3-1 | . | TRBJ1-5 | .
CASSIVAGTVTYEQYF | TGTGCCAGTAGTATAGTAGCAGGGACGGTTACCTACGAGCAGTACTTC | TRBV19 | few | TRBJ2-7 | .
CASALQGSEETQYF | TGTGCCAGCGCCTTACAGGGATCGGAAGAGACCCAGTACTTC | TRBV27 | few | TRBJ2-5 | .
CAWSFRDTQETQYF | TGTGCCTGGAGTTTTAGGGATACCCAAGAGACCCAGTACTTC | TRBV30 | . | TRBJ2-5 | .
CASSLAAATGEADTQYF | TGCGCCAGCAGCTTGGCCGCGGCGACAGGGGAAGCAGATACGCAGTATTTT | TRBV5-1 | . | TRBJ2-3 | TRBD1
CASSQVGESGEAFF | TGCGCCAGCAGCCAAGTTGGTGAGTCGGGTGAAGCTTTCTTT | TRBV4-1 | few | TRBJ1-1 | .
CASSLVAGDDEQFF | TGTGCCAGCAGTTTGGTAGCGGGGGATGATGAGCAGTTCTTC | TRBV12-3/TRBV12-4 | . | TRBJ2-1 | TRBD2
CASSQEYEQYF | TGTGCCAGCAGTCAGGAATACGAGCAGTACTTC | TRBV27 | . | TRBJ2-7 | .
CVSGDSPKSSADTQYF | TGTGTCAGTGGGGACAGCCCAAAATCTAGCGCAGATACGCAGTATTTT | TRBV28 | once | TRBJ2-3 | .
CASSEVLAGGRQPQHF | TGTGCCAGCAGTGAAGTGCTGGCGGGGGGGCGGCAGCCCCAGCATTTT | TRBV2 | few | TRBJ1-5 | .
CASSQGAMNTEAFF | TGCGCCAGCAGCCAAGGAGCCATGAACACTGAAGCTTTCTTT | TRBV4-3 | many | TRBJ1-1 | .
CASSQEGAQLAGVTDTQYF | TGCGCCAGCAGCCAAGAGGGAGCCCAACTAGCGGGAGTTACAGATACGCAGTATTTT | TRBV4-3 | . | TRBJ2-3 | TRBD2
CASSLQQGITEAFF | TGTGCCAGCAGCTTACAGCAGGGGATCACTGAAGCTTTCTTT | TRBV7-3 | . | TRBJ1-1 | .
CATSTIEGAGRSYTF | TGTGCCACCAGCACCATAGAGGGGGCAGGGAGAAGCTACACCTTC | TRBV15 | many | TRBJ1-2 | TRBD1
CASSNLETDNTNYGYTF | TGTGCCAGCAGCAACCTAGAGACGGACAACACTAACTATGGCTACACCTTC | TRBV7-9 | few | TRBJ1-2 | .
CASSYSSPFSGANVLTF | TGTGCCAGCAGTTACTCTAGCCCTTTCTCTGGGGCCAACGTCCTGACTTTC | TRBV6-5 | few | TRBJ2-6 | .
CASSARFPERAGTEAFF | TGTGCCAGCAGTGCCCGATTCCCTGAGAGGGCCGGGACTGAAGCTTTCTTT | TRBV25-1 | . | TRBJ1-1 | .
CATSDFTSTDTQYF | TGTGCCACCAGTGATTTCACCAGCACAGATACGCAGTATTTT | TRBV24-1 | . | TRBJ2-3 | .
CATSAGGEAFF | TGTGCCACCAGTGCGGGCGGAGAAGCTTTCTTT | TRBV24-1 | many | TRBJ1-1 | .
CASSSSGGDTDTQYF | TGTGCCAGCAGTTCTAGCGGGGGTGACACAGATACGCAGTATTTT | TRBV12-3/TRBV12-4 | . | TRBJ2-3 | TRBD2